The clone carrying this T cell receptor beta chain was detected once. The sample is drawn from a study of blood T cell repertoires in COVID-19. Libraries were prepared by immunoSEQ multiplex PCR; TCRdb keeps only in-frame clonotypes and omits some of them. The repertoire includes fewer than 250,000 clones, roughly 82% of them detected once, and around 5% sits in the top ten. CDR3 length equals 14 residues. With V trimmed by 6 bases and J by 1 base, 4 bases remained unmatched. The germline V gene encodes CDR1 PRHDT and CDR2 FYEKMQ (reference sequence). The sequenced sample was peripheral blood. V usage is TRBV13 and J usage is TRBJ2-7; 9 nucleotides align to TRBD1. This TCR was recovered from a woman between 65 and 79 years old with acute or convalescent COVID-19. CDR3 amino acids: CASRGQGRSYEQYF. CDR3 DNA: TGTGCCAGCAGGGGACAGGGAAGGTCCTACGAGCAGTACTTC.